The present entry profiles one T cell receptor (beta chain) with its context. What it recognizes is unknown. CD45RA-negative memory and CD45RA+ naive subsets were split from the CD4+ cells. The sample originates from a study of shared clonotypes between healthy human individuals. Whole-study results and caveats: Apart from blood, nothing was sampled; tissue repertoires likely differ. Larger richness was generally estimated for naive than memory subsets.

The genomic DNA of each subset was split evenly across several immunoSEQ plates. Produced via immunoSEQ multiplex PCR; TCRdb's table is partial and in-frame only. The sample carries some 1,600,000 clones, 98% recorded once. The trim removed 10 bases at V and 4 bases at J, leaving 12 bases unmatched. CDR1 SGDLS and CDR2 YYNGEE come from the germline V gene. The CDR3 extends over 14 amino acids. The TCR originated in a man younger than 40 in good health. Input material: naive CD4+ T cells sorted from blood. Specified subset: CD45RA+ positively selected. V and J are TRBV9 and TRBJ1-1, with 8 bases fitting TRBD1. DNA of the CDR3: TGTGCCTCCAGCCAGGGGGCGGTTGTCACTGAAGCTTTCTTT. Its translation: CASSQGAVVTEAFF.